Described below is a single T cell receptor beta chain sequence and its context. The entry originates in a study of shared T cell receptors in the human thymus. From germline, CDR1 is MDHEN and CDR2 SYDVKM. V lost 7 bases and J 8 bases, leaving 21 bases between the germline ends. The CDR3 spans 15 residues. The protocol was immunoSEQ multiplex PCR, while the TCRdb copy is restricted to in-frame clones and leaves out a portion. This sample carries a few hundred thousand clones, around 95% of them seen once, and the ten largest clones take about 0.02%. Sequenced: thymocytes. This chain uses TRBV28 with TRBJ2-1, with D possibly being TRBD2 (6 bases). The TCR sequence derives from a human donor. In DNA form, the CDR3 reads TGTGCCAGCAACACCGCGGGACTGGGAAACGATGAGCAGTTCTTC. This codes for CASNTAGLGNDEQFF.